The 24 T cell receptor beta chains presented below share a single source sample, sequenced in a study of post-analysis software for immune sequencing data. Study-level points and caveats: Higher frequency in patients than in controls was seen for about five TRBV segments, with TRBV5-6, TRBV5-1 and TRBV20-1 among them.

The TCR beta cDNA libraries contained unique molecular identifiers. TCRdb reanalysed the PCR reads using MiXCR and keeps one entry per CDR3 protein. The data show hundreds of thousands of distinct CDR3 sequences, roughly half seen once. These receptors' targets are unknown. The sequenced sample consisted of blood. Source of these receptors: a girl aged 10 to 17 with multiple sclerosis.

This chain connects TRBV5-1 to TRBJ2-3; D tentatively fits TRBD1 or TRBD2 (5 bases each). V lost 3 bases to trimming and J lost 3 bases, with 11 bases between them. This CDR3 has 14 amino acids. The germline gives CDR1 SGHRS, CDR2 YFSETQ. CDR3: CASSWRTPTDTQYF. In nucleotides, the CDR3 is TGCGCCAGCAGCTGGAGGACACCTACAGATACGCAGTATTTT.

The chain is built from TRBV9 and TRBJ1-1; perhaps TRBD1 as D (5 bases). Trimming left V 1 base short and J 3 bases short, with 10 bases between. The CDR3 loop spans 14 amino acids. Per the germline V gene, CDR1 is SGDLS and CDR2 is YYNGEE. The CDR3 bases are TGTGCCAGCAGCGTATCCGGGGGTGACACTGAAGCTTTCTTT. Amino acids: CASSVSGGDTEAFF.

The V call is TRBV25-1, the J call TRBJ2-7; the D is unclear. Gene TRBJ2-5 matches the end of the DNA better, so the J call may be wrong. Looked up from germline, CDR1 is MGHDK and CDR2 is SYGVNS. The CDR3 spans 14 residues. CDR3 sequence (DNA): TGTGCCAGCAGATCGCTAGGGATGGGGGAGACCCAGTACTTC. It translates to CASRSLGMGETQYF.

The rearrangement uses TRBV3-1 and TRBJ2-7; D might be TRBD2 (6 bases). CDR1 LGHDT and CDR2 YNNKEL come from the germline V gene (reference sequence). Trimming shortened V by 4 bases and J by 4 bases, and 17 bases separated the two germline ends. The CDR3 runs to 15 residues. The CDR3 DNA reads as TGTGCCAGCAGCCTCTTATCCGGGAGTAAGTACGAGCAGTACTTC. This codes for CASSLLSGSKYEQYF.

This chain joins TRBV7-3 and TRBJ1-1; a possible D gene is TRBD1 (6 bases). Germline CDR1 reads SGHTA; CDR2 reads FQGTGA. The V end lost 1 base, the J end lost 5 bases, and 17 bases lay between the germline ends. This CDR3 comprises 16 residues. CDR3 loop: CASSLNRAGVNTEAFF. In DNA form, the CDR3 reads TGTGCCAGCAGCTTAAATCGGGCAGGGGTAAATACTGAAGCTTTCTTT.

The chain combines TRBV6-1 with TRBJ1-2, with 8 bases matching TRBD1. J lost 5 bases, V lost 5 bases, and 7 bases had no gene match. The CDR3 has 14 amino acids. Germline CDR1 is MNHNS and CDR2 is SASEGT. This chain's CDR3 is CASSQGAGVYGYTF. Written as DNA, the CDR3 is TGTGCCAGCAGTCAGGGGGCGGGTGTTTATGGCTACACCTTC.

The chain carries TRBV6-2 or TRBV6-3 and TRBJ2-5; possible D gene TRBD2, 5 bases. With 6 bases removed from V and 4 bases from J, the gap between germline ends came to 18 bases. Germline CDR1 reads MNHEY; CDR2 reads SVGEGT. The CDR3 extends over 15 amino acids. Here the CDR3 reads CASSQSSSEIETQYF. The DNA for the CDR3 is TGTGCCAGCAGCCAATCGAGTAGCGAAATAGAGACCCAGTACTTC.

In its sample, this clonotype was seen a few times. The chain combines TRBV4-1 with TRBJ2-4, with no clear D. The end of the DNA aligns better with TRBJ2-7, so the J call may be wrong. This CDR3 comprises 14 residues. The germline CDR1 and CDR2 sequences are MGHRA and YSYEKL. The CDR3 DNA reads TGCGCCAGCAGCCGGGAAGGGCCTAGGAACGAGCAGTACTTC. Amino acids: CASSREGPRNEQYF.

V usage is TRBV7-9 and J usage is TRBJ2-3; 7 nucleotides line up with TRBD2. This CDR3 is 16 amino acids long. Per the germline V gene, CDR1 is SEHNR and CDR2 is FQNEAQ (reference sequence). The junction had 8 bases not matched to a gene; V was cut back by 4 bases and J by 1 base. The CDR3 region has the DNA TGTGCCAGCAGCTCCCGACTAGCCCCCGGCACAGATACGCAGTATTTT. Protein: CASSSRLAPGTDTQYF. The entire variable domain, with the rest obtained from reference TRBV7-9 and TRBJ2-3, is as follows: DTGVSQNPRHKITKRGQNVTFRCDPISEHNRLYWYRQTLGQGPEFLTYFQNEAQLEKSRLLSDRFSAERPKGSFSTLEIQRTEQGDSAMYLCASSSRLAPGTDTQYFGPGTRLTVL.

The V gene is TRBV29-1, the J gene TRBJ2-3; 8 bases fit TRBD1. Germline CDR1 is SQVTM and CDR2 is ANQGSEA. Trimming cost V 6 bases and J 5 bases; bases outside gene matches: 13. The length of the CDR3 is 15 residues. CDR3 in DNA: TGCAGCGTGGCGGCCTTGACAGGGGCAAGAGATACGCAGTATTTT. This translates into CSVAALTGARDTQYF.

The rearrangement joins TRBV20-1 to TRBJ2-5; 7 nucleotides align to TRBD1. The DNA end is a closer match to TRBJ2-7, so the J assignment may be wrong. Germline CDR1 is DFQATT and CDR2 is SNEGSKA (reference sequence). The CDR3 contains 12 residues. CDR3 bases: TGCAGTGCCGCAGGGGGATCCGACGAGCAGTACTTC. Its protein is CSAAGGSDEQYF.

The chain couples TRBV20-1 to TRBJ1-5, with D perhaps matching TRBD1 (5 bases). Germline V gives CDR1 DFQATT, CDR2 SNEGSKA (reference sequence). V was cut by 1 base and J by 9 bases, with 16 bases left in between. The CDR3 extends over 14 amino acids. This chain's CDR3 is CSARGGLGGRPQHF. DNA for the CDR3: TGCAGTGCTAGAGGTGGCCTGGGGGGTCGGCCCCAGCATTTT.

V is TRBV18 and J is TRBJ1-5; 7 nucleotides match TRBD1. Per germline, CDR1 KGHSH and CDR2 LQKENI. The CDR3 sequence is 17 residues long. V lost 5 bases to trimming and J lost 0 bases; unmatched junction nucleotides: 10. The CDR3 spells CASSIQGPTHSNQPQHF. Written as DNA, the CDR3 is TGTGCCAGCTCAATACAGGGGCCTACCCATAGCAATCAGCCCCAGCATTTT.

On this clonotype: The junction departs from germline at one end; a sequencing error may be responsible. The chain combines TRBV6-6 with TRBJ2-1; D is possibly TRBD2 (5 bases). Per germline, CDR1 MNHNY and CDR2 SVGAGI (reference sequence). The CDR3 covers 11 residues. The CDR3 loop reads CASTRADEQLF. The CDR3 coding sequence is TGTGCCAGCACCCGAGCGGATGAGCAGCTCTTC.

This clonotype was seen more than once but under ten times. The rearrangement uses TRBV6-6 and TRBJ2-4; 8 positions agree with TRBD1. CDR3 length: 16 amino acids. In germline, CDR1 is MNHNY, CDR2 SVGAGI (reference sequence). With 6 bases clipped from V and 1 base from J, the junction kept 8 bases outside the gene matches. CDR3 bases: TGTGCCAGCAGGGACAGGGTTGATAGCGCCAAAAACATTCAGTACTTC. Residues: CASRDRVDSAKNIQYF.

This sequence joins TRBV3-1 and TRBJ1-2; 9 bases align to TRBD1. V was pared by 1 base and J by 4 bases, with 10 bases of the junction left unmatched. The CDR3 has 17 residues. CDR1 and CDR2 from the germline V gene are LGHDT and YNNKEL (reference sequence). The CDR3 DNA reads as TGTGCCAGCAGCCAAGGGGGGACAGGGACCCTCTTCTATGGCTACACCTTC. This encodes CASSQGGTGTLFYGYTF. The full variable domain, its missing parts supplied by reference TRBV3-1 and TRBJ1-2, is DTAVSQTPKYLVTQMGNDKSIKCEQNLGHDTMYWYKQDSKKFLKIMFSYNNKELIINETVPNRFSPKSPDKAHLNLHINSLELGDSAVYFCASSQGGTGTLFYGYTFGSGTRLTVV.

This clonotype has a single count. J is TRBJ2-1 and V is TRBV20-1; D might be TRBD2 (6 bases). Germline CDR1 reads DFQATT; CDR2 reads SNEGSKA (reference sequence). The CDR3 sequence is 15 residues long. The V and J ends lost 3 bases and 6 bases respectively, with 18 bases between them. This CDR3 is CSASSGGAVANEQFF. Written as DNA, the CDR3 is TGCAGTGCTAGCTCAGGAGGGGCTGTCGCCAATGAGCAGTTCTTC.

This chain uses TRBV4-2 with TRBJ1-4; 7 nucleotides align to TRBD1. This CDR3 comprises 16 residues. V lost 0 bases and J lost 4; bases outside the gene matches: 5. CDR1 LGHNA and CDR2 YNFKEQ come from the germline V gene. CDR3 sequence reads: CASSQDLQGGNEKLFF. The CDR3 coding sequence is TGTGCCAGCAGCCAAGATCTCCAGGGGGGTAATGAAAAACTGTTTTTT.

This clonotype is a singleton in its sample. The CDR3 bases are TGTGCCAGCAGCTCCCCGGGACACACTGTCGGCACAGATACGCAGTATTTT. It encodes CASSSPGHTVGTDTQYF. The chain joins TRBV5-6 to TRBJ2-3, with D perhaps matching TRBD1 (6 bases). The CDR3 totals 17 residues. Per the germline V gene, CDR1 is SGHDT and CDR2 is YYEEEE. The V end lost 3 bases, the J end lost 1 base, and 18 bases lay between the germline ends.

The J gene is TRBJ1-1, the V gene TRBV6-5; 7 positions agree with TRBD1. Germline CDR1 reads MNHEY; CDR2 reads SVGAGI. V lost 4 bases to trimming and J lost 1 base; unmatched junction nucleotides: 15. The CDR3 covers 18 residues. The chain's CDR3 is CASSSPPSSDRANTEAFF. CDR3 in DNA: TGTGCCAGCAGTTCCCCACCCTCGAGCGACAGGGCGAACACTGAAGCTTTCTTT.

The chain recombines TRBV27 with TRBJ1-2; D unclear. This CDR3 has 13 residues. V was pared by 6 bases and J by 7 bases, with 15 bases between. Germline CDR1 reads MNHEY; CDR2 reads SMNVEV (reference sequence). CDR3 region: CASRLGRAGGYTF. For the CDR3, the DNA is TGTGCCAGCAGGCTCGGAAGGGCGGGTGGCTACACCTTC.

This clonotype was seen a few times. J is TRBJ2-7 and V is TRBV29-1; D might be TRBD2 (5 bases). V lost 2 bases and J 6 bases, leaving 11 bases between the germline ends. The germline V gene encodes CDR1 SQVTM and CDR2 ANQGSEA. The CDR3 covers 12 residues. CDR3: CSVEPGGSEQYF. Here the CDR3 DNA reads TGCAGCGTTGAACCGGGTGGGAGCGAGCAGTACTTC.

The CDR3 region is CASSSPVRWLAGERETQYF. The CDR3 bases are TGTGCCAGCAGCTCTCCTGTTCGTTGGCTAGCGGGAGAGCGAGAGACCCAGTACTTC. The genes are TRBV7-8 and TRBJ2-7; 10 positions match TRBD2. The J call may not be correct, given that the DNA end is closer to TRBJ2-5. The CDR3 contains 19 residues. CDR1 and CDR2 (germline): SGHVS, FQNEAQ.

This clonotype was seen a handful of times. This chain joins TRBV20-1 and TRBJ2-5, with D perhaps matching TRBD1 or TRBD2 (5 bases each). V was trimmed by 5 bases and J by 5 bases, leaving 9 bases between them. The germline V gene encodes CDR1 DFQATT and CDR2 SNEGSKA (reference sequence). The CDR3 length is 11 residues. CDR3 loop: CSAWGWETQYF. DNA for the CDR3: TGCAGTGCTTGGGGGTGGGAGACCCAGTACTTC.